Below, 16 T cell receptor beta chains from the same sample are listed, as sequenced in a study of cytomegalovirus exposure and HLA in healthy donors. PCR was performed using 60 Vbeta and 13 Jbeta primers. Produced via immunoSEQ multiplex PCR; TCRdb's table is partial and in-frame only. The table lists around 120,000 clones, about four fifths of them singletons. The material sequenced was PBMCs. The receptor set was obtained from a female donor in good health and CMV-seropositive.

This clone was recorded only once. The rearrangement uses TRBV7-6 and TRBJ1-4; D may be TRBD1 (5 bases). V lost 4 bases to trimming and J lost 8 bases, with 17 bases between them. Germline CDR1 and CDR2: SGHVS and FNYEAQ. This CDR3 contains 15 residues. Here the CDR3 reads CASSSLGQGEEKLFF. CDR3 bases: TGTGCCAGCAGCTCACTGGGGCAGGGCGAAGAAAAACTGTTTTTT.

This clone was counted only a few times. This rearrangement joins TRBV10-2 to TRBJ1-1; perhaps TRBD1 as D (6 bases). V was cut by 6 bases and J by 4 bases, with 15 bases left in between. The CDR3 sequence is 14 residues long. Germline values: CDR1 WSHSY, CDR2 SAAADI. The CDR3 DNA sequence: TGCGCCAGCAGCTCACAGGGAGTGGGCACTGAAGCTTTCTTT. Its protein is CASSSQGVGTEAFF.

The CDR3 coding sequence is TGTGCCAGCAGCCCGAGACTGGCCCACAATGAGCAGTTCTTC. As protein: CASSPRLAHNEQFF. The chain has TRBV7-8 and TRBJ2-1; D call uncertain. The germline gives CDR1 SGHVS, CDR2 FQNEAQ. The CDR3 covers 14 residues. Between the trimmed V and J ends, which lost 5 bases and 5 bases, there was a span of 13 bases.

This rearrangement joins TRBV9 to TRBJ2-3; unclear D gene. Germline loops: CDR1 SGDLS, CDR2 YYNGEE. The CDR3 is made up of 13 amino acids. The V end lost 0 bases, the J end lost 2 bases, and 4 bases lay between the germline ends. The CDR3 region has the DNA TGTGCCAGCAGCGTAGCTTCCACAGATACGCAGTATTTT. It is translated as CASSVASTDTQYF.

The chain joins TRBV6-5 to TRBJ1-6; 10 bases align to TRBD1. This CDR3 has 14 amino acids. The germline V gene encodes CDR1 MNHEY and CDR2 SVGAGI. V dropped 10 bases and J dropped 11; count of bases not matched to a gene: 11. For the CDR3, the DNA is TGTGCCACCTCCGGGACAGGGGACCTCCCACCCCTCCACTTT. It translates to CATSGTGDLPPLHF.

The V call is TRBV30, the J call TRBJ2-7; D remains ambiguous. Between the trimmed V and J ends, which lost 2 bases and 1 base, there was a span of 6 bases. Germline CDR1 reads GTSNPN; CDR2 reads SVGIG (reference sequence). This CDR3 comprises 12 residues. The CDR3 loop reads CAWSRTSYEQYF. As DNA, the CDR3 is TGTGCCTGGAGTCGTACTTCCTACGAGCAGTACTTC.

The sample holds one count of this clone. The rearrangement links TRBV11-2 to TRBJ1-6; D perhaps matches TRBD1 (5 bases). Germline assignment: CDR1 SGHAT and CDR2 FQNNGV. This CDR3 is 15 amino acids long. Trimming took 2 bases from V and 7 from J, leaving 12 bases between them. CDR3 nucleotide sequence: TGTGCCAGCAGCTTAATTAGGGGTGGGAATTCACCCCTCCACTTT. It translates to CASSLIRGGNSPLHF.

V usage is TRBV6-1 and J usage is TRBJ1-4; 8 nucleotides agree with TRBD1. V was clipped by 1 base and J by 13 bases; unmatched bases: 5. The CDR3 is 13 residues long. Germline V CDR1 and CDR2: MNHNS, SASEGT. DNA of the CDR3: TGTGCCAGCAGTGAAGAAAGGGACAGGAGACTGTTTTTT. Amino acids: CASSEERDRRLFF.

The chain joins TRBV7-9 to TRBJ1-4; 12 bases match TRBD1. Germline V gene lookup returns CDR1 SEHNR and CDR2 FQNEAQ (reference sequence). The V segment lost 5 bases and the J segment 6 bases; nucleotides outside the gene matches: 7. The CDR3 contains 16 residues. CDR3 DNA: TGTGCCAGCAGCCTGGGACAGGGGGCGCCGGATGAAAAACTGTTTTTT. This translates into CASSLGQGAPDEKLFF.

V gene TRBV2 combines with J gene TRBJ2-4; D is undetermined. This CDR3 spans 11 amino acids. Germline loops: CDR1 SNHLY, CDR2 FYNNEI. V lost 4 bases, J lost 5 bases, and 3 bases lay in between. Written as DNA, the CDR3 is TGTGCCAGCAGTGTAGAAAACATTCAGTACTTC. Encoded protein: CASSVENIQYF.

This clone has only one observation. The chain is built from TRBV28 and TRBJ2-7, with D possibly TRBD1 on 5 matching bases. Germline V gene sequence: CDR1 MDHEN, CDR2 SYDVKM. The CDR3 totals 13 residues. Trimming took 6 bases from V and 0 from J, leaving 9 bases between them. This chain's CDR3 is CASRRQGSYEQYF. The CDR3 bases are TGTGCCAGCAGAAGGCAGGGCTCCTACGAGCAGTACTTC. The variable domain in full, with the rest retrieved from reference TRBV28 and TRBJ2-7, is DVKVTQSSRYLVKRTGEKVFLECVQDMDHENMFWYRQDPGLGLRLIYFSYDVKMKEKGDIPEGYSVSREKKERFSLILESASTNQTSMYLCASRRQGSYEQYFGPGTRLTVT.

In its sample, this clone was seen once. The rearrangement uses TRBV7-2 and TRBJ1-2, with D perhaps matching TRBD1 (5 bases). The germline CDR1 and CDR2 sequences are SGHTA and FQGNSA. Trimming left V 5 bases short and J 7 bases short, with 20 bases between. The CDR3 totals 15 residues. The CDR3 is CASSLSRWGGGGYTF. For the CDR3, the DNA is TGTGCCAGCAGCCTATCTAGATGGGGGGGTGGTGGCTACACCTTC.

The V and J genes are TRBV7-3 and TRBJ1-2; maybe TRBD1 (6 bases). Germline V gene data show CDR1 as SGHTA and CDR2 as FQGTGA. V dropped 2 bases and J dropped 2 bases, with 12 bases sitting between them. This CDR3 region has 15 residues. CDR3 sequence reads: CASSLQPGTNYGYTF. CDR3 coding DNA: TGTGCCAGCAGCTTACAACCAGGGACAAACTATGGCTACACCTTC.

The chain joins TRBV5-4 to TRBJ2-1; possibly TRBD1 for D (6 bases). V was clipped by 2 bases and J by 8 bases, with 17 bases between them. This CDR3 spans 15 amino acids. Germline V CDR1 and CDR2: SGHNT, YYREEE (reference sequence). CDR3 in amino acids: CASSFVDRQVDEQFF. The CDR3 DNA is TGTGCCAGCAGCTTCGTCGACAGGCAAGTCGATGAGCAGTTCTTC.

Note on this clone: This sample includes further DNA sequences coding for the same CDR3. The J gene is TRBJ2-7, the V gene TRBV19; possibly TRBD2 for D (5 bases). CDR3 length equals 11 residues. V gave up 5 bases and J gave up 3 bases, with 5 bases separating them. In germline, CDR1 is LNHDA, CDR2 SQIVND (reference sequence). The CDR3 loop is CASSRGYEQYF. The CDR3 bases are TGTGCCAGTAGTCGGGGCTACGAGCAGTACTTC.

In nucleotides, the CDR3 is TGTGCCAGCAGTCTCCCTGACAGTGAAGCTTTCTTT. Translation: CASSLPDSEAFF. The chain joins TRBV28 to TRBJ1-1; maybe TRBD1 (5 bases). Germline CDR1 is MDHEN and CDR2 is SYDVKM. The CDR3 runs 12 residues. Trimming removed 5 bases at V and 7 bases at J, with 11 bases between.